This T cell receptor beta chain comes out of a study of blood T cell repertoires in COVID-19. The overall study: Italy, Spain and the United States were the sources of the convalescent and acute COVID-19 samples.

Residents of 24 US areas, aged about 18 to 95 years, made up the participants. Recovered participants had two consecutive negative NP/OP PCR tests, healthcare professional clearance, or symptom resolution. As originally analysed: Reference gene primer amplification yielded estimated nucleated cell counts. TCRdb keeps only in-frame clones here, not all; method: immunoSEQ multiplex PCR. V and J calls and clone size are as listed in that table; D and trimming were resolved from the DNA. The sample has roughly 500,000 clones, over 75% seen once. J gave up 3 bases and V 7 bases, and 4 bases lay outside the gene matches. CDR1 and CDR2 from the germline V gene are SQVTM and ANQGSEA. The CDR3 runs to 13 residues.

The receptor was derived from a middle-aged woman who had recovered from COVID-19. The genes are TRBV29-1 and TRBJ2-1; 9 bases fit TRBD1. Sequencing was done on a sample of PBMCs or T cells enriched from blood (not recorded which). The CDR3, as DNA: TGCAGCGCCCGGGACAGGGACTACAATGAGCAGTTCTTC. It translates to CSARDRDYNEQFF.